These T cell receptor beta chains were read from a single sample in a study of blood T cell repertoires in COVID-19. The repertoire was sequenced with immunoSEQ multiplex PCR; TCRdb's copy has only in-frame clones and lacks some. This table has roughly 300,000 clones, 88% appearing once. The sample comprised peripheral blood. These receptors were collected from a young man with active or convalescent COVID-19. CDR3s include the opening cysteine and the closing phenylalanine or tryptophan. Each record gives: J gene, clone size, D gene, V gene, CDR3 protein, CDR3 DNA. D genes are given only for firm matches. Not every row has a clone size; where given, it reads once, few, many or a size class.

>TRBJ1-5|NA|NA|TRBV4-1
CASSQWGVGNQPQHF
TGCGCCAGCAGCCAATGGGGGGTAGGTAATCAGCCCCAGCATTTT
>TRBJ2-3|NA|NA|TRBV3-1/TRBV3-2
CASSPRSATPTDTQYF
TGTGCCAGCAGCCCCCGATCCGCAACTCCTACAGATACGCAGTATTTT
>TRBJ2-3|NA|TRBD2|TRBV5-4
CASSSGLAGTDTQYF
TGTGCCAGCAGCTCGGGACTAGCGGGCACAGATACGCAGTATTTT
>TRBJ2-3|NA|TRBD2|TRBV2
CASSEVLAGGRSTDTQYF
TGTGCCAGCAGTGAAGTACTAGCGGGGGGGCGCAGCACAGATACGCAGTATTTT
>TRBJ1-1|once|TRBD1|TRBV5-6
CASSYGQGGTEAFF
TGTGCCAGCAGCTACGGACAGGGGGGCACTGAAGCTTTCTTT
>TRBJ1-1|NA|TRBD1|TRBV25-1
CASTGQGWAAEAFF
TGTGCCAGCACCGGACAGGGGTGGGCCGCTGAAGCTTTCTTT
>TRBJ1-2|NA|NA|TRBV5-4
CASSTRQVQNYGYTF
TGTGCCAGCAGCACTCGACAGGTGCAAAACTATGGCTACACCTTC
>TRBJ2-2|NA|TRBD2|TRBV11-1
CASSRGLAGGQRELFF
TGTGCCAGCAGCCGCGGACTAGCGGGGGGGCAAAGGGAGCTGTTTTTT
>TRBJ2-5|NA|TRBD1|TRBV6-2/TRBV6-3
CASSHWTGLETQYF
TGTGCCAGCAGTCATTGGACAGGGCTAGAGACCCAGTACTTC
>TRBJ2-7|NA|NA|TRBV3-1/TRBV3-2
CASSQGFGQNYEQYF
TGTGCCAGCAGCCAAGGCTTCGGACAGAACTACGAGCAGTACTTC
>TRBJ2-5|NA|NA|TRBV7-9
CASSQFSGQETQYF
TGTGCCAGCAGCCAATTTAGCGGCCAAGAGACCCAGTACTTC
>TRBJ1-1|NA|TRBD1|TRBV11-3
CASSLAGGNTEAFF
TGTGCCAGCAGCTTGGCAGGGGGGAACACTGAAGCTTTCTTT
>TRBJ1-4|NA|NA|TRBV7-9
CASSLDSGSGKLFF
TGTGCCAGCAGCTTAGACAGTGGAAGCGGAAAACTGTTTTTT
>TRBJ1-1|NA|NA|TRBV11-2
CASSVDRSEAFF
TGTGCCAGCAGCGTCGACAGGTCCGAAGCTTTCTTT
>TRBJ2-2|NA|TRBD2|TRBV19
CASIPVHRGGNTGELFF
TGTGCCAGTATCCCCGTACATCGGGGGGGGAACACCGGGGAGCTGTTTTTT
>TRBJ2-3|NA|TRBD2|TRBV9
CASSVSGGWIDTQYF
TGTGCCAGCAGCGTAAGCGGGGGTTGGATAGATACGCAGTATTTT
>TRBJ1-6|NA|NA|TRBV6-6
CANRSGQNSPLHF
TGTGCCAACCGTAGCGGGCAGAATTCACCCCTCCACTTT
>TRBJ2-2|NA|TRBD1|TRBV27
CASSKVGTGDTGELFF
TGTGCCAGCAGCAAAGTTGGGACAGGGGACACCGGGGAGCTGTTTTTT
>TRBJ1-1|NA|NA|TRBV9
CASSVSSGHFEAFF
TGTGCCAGCAGCGTCTCATCGGGACACTTTGAAGCTTTCTTT
>TRBJ1-1|NA|NA|TRBV29-1
CSVEDSGGAFF
TGCAGCGTTGAAGATTCCGGAGGAGCTTTCTTT
>TRBJ1-2|few|NA|TRBV6-4
CASSQANYGYTF
TGTGCCAGCAGCCAGGCGAACTATGGCTACACCTTC
>TRBJ2-7|NA|NA|TRBV4-1
CASSPSGHGGPSSYEQYF
TGCGCCAGCAGCCCTTCGGGTCACGGCGGGCCGAGCTCCTACGAGCAGTACTTC
>TRBJ2-4|NA|TRBD1|TRBV28
CASSLVAGGTKIAKNIQYF
TGTGCCAGCAGTTTAGTGGCAGGGGGAACCAAAATAGCCAAAAACATTCAGTACTTC
>TRBJ1-2|few|NA|TRBV5-4
CASSLAGQGRGYGYTF
TGTGCCAGCAGCTTGGCCGGGCAGGGCAGAGGCTATGGCTACACCTTC
>TRBJ2-1|NA|TRBD2|TRBV6-4
CASSLGLAGGRIIHEQFF
TGTGCCAGCAGTCTAGGGCTAGCGGGGGGGCGTATCATCCATGAGCAGTTCTTC
>TRBJ1-1|once|NA|TRBV29-1
CSVDKQGGHTEAFF
TGCAGCGTTGATAAGCAGGGAGGGCACACTGAAGCTTTCTTT
>TRBJ1-6|NA|TRBD1|TRBV24-1
CATGDRDRDNSPLHF
TGTGCCACGGGGGACCGGGACAGGGATAATTCACCCCTCCACTTT
>TRBJ1-2|NA|TRBD1|TRBV7-9
CASSFGQGEGDGYTF
TGTGCCAGCAGCTTCGGACAGGGGGAGGGTGATGGCTACACCTTC
>TRBJ2-7|NA|NA|TRBV7-8
CASSLGGLGYEQYF
TGTGCCAGCAGCTTAGGTGGGCTCGGCTACGAGCAGTACTTC
>TRBJ2-1|NA|NA|TRBV30
CAWRVLVPHHYNEQFF
TGTGCCTGGAGGGTACTGGTACCGCATCACTACAATGAGCAGTTCTTC
>TRBJ1-2|NA|NA|TRBV14
CASSHSEGTYGYTF
TGTGCCAGCAGCCATTCCGAGGGGACTTATGGCTACACCTTC